This T cell receptor (beta chain) was identified during a study of vaccination effects on CD4 cells after COVID-19. TCRdb's table, derived via immunoSEQ multiplex PCR, lists solely in-frame clones and lacks some. The table shows some 59,000 clones, with roughly 76% occurring only once. Sequencing followed a ViraFEST assay step that expanded antigen-specific CD4+ T cells with viral peptide pools. Following an approximately 10-day culture, CD4+ T cells were purified. A word on this clone: Antigen unknown.

This material consisted of CD4+ T cells from PBMCs cultured with HCoV-229E spike peptides, taken before COVID-19 vaccination. This TCR was recovered from a human donor who received a COVID-19 vaccine.

The CDR3 DNA reads TGCGCCAGCAGCTTGGTTGGGGGGGGAACGAACACCGGGGAGCTGTTTTTT. Its translation is CASSLVGGGTNTGELFF. J is TRBJ2-2 and V is TRBV5-1; TRBD2 matches 7 bases. This CDR3 is 17 amino acids long. CDR1 SGHRS and CDR2 YFSETQ come from the germline V gene. Trimming took 0 bases from V and 0 from J; bases not matched to a gene: 5.